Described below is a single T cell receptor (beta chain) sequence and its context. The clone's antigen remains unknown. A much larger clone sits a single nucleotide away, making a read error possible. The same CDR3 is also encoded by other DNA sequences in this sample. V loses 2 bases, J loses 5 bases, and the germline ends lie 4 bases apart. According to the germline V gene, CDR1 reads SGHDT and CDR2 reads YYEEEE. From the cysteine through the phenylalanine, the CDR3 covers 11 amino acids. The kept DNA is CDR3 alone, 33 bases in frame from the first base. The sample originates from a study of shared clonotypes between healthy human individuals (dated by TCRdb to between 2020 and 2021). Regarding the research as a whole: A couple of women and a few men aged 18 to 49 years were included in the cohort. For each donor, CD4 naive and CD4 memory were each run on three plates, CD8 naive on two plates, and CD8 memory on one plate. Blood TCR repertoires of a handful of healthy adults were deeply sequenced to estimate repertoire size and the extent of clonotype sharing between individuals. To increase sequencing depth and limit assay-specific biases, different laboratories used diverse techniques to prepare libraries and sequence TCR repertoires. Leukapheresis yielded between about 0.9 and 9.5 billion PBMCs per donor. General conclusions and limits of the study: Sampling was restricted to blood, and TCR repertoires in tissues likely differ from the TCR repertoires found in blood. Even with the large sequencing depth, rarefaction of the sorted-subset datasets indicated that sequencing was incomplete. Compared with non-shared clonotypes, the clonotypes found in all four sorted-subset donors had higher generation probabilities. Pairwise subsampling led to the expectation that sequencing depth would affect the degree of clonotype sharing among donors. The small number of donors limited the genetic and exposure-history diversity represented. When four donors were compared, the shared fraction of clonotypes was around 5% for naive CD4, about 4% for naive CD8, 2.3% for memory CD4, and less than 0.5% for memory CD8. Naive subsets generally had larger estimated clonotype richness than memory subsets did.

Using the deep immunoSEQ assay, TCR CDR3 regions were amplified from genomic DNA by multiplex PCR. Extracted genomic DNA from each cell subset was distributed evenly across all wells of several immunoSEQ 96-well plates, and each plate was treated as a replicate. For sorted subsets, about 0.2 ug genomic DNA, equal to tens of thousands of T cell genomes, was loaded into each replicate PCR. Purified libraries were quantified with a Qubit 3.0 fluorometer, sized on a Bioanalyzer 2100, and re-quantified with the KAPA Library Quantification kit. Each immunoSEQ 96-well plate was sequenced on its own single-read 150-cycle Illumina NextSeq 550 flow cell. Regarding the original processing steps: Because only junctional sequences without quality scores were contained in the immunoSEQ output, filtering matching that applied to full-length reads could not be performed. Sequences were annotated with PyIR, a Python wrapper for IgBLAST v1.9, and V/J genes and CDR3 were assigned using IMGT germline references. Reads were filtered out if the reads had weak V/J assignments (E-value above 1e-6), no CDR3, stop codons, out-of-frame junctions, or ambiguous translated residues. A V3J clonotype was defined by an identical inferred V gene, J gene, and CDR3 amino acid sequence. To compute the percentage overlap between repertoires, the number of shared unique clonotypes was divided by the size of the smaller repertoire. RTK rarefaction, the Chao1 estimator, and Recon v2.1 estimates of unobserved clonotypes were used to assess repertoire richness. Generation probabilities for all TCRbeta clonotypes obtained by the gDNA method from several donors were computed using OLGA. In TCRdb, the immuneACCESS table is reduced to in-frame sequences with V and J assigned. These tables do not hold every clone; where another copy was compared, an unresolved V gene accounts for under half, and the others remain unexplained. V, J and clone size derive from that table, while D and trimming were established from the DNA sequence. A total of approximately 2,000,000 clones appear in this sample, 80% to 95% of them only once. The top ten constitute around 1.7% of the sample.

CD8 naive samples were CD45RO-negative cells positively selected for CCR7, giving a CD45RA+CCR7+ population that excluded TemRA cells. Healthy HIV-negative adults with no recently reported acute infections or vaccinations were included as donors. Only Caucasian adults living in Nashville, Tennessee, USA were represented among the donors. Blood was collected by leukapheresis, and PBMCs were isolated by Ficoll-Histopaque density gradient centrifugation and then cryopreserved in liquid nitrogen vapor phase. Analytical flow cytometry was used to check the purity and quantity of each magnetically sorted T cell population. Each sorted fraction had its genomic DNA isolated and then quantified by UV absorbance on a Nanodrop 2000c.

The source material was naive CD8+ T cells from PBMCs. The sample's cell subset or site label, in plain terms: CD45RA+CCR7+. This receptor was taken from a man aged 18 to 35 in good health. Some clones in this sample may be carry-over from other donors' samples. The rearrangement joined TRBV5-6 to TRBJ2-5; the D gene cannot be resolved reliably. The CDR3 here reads CASSLRETQYF. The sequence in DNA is TGTGCCAGCAGCTTACGGGAGACCCAGTACTTC.